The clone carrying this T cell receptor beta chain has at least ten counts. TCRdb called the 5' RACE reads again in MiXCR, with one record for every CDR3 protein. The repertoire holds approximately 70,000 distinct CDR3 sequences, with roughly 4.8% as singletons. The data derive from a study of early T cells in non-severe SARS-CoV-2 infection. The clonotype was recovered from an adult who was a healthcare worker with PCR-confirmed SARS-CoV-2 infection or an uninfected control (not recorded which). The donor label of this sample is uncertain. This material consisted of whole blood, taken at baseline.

CDR3 region: CATSSYRTGLSAFF. The CDR3 nucleotides are TGTGCCACCAGCAGTTATAGGACAGGGCTCTCGGCTTTCTTT. This sequence joins TRBV15 and TRBJ1-1; 8 bases match TRBD1. After removal of 3 bases from V and 11 bases from J, the junction contained 11 bases not matched to a gene. There are 14 residues in the CDR3. Germline CDR1 and CDR2: LNHNV and YYDKDF (reference sequence).